This TCR beta chain was sequenced during a study of blood T cell repertoires in COVID-19. Whole-study context: There were acute and convalescent COVID-19 samples, and they came from the United States, Italy and Spain. The analysed material was cDNA or gDNA that came from T cells, B-cell-depleted T cells, or PBMCs.

The germline V gene encodes CDR1 LNHDA and CDR2 SQIVND (reference sequence). This CDR3 has 14 amino acids. The V end lost 5 bases, the J end lost 4 bases, and 12 bases lay between the germline ends. Original handling: Amplification of reference gene primers provided the estimated nucleated cell counts. Some clones are missing from TCRdb's copy, which holds only in-frame ones; the method was immunoSEQ multiplex PCR. The DNA gave D and trimming, while V, J and clone size come from that table. This table holds roughly 14,000 clones, 85% to 95% found once. This clone has a single count. The sequence derives from a human donor with active COVID-19. The donor label of this sample is uncertain. The V gene is TRBV19, the J gene TRBJ2-4, with unresolved D. Sequencing was carried out using peripheral blood. The CDR3 region is CASSLSGLKNIQYF. CDR3 nucleotide sequence: TGTGCCAGTAGTCTCAGTGGGCTGAAAAACATTCAGTACTTC. Variable domain in full (rest from reference TRBV19 and TRBJ2-4): DGGITQSPKYLFRKEGQNVTLSCEQNLNHDAMYWYRQDPGQGLRLIYYSQIVNDFQKGDIAEGYSVSREKKESFPLTVTSAQKNPTAFYLCASSLSGLKNIQYFGAGTRLSVL.